This passage covers 8 T cell receptor beta chains from one sample sequenced in a study of T cells in Graves' hyperthyroidism and ophthalmopathy. Amplification targeted TCR beta CDR3 regions from RNA transcripts. The HTBI primer set served for first-round RT-PCR of the TCR CDR3. TCRdb passed the multiplex PCR reads through MiXCR, listing each CDR3 protein once. The sample has about 520,000 distinct CDR3 sequences; 24% are singletons. The sample consisted of blood. Every receptor here comes from a woman aged 25 to 39 with Graves' ophthalmopathy.

This clonotype was seen many times. V and J are TRBV24-1 and TRBJ1-1, with D possibly matching TRBD1 (6 bases). With 9 bases removed from V and 3 bases from J, the gap between germline ends came to 13 bases. Germline lookup yields CDR1 KGHDR and CDR2 SFDVKD. This CDR3 has 13 residues. The CDR3 sequence is CATRRGADTEAFF. CDR3 bases: TGTGCCACCCGTCGGGGGGCGGACACTGAAGCTTTCTTT.

There are a few counts of this clonotype. The gene calls are TRBV7-2 and TRBJ1-3, with D perhaps matching TRBD1 (6 bases). The CDR3 runs to 15 residues. The germline CDR1 and CDR2 sequences are SGHTA and FQGNSA. The V end lost 5 bases, the J end lost 4 bases, and 15 bases lay between the germline ends. The CDR3: CASSPMGTGGNTIYF. CDR3 coding DNA: TGTGCCAGCAGCCCAATGGGTACAGGGGGAAACACCATATATTTT.

Points on this clonotype: The junction and the germline gene differ at one end; a read error may be behind it. This sequence joins TRBV12-3 or TRBV12-4 and TRBJ2-5; tentatively, D is TRBD2 (6 bases). The CDR3 runs to 11 residues. CDR3: CASSGGETRYF. CDR3 DNA sequence: TGTGCCAGCAGTGGCGGGGAGACCCGGTACTTC.

This clonotype was seen ten or more times. The chain joins TRBV6-1 to TRBJ1-2; D possibly corresponds to TRBD1 (5 bases). Germline V lookup: CDR1 MNHNS, CDR2 SASEGT. CDR3 size: 13 residues. V lost 2 bases and J 7 bases, leaving 11 bases between the germline ends. The chain's CDR3 is CASSERGVIGYTF. The CDR3 DNA reads as TGTGCCAGCAGTGAACGGGGGGTTATTGGCTACACCTTC.

This chain links TRBV6-1 with TRBJ2-7, with D possibly being TRBD1 (6 bases). In germline, CDR1 is MNHNS, CDR2 SASEGT. The CDR3 contains 14 residues. CDR3 loop: CASSDTAGAYEQWV. CDR3 sequence (DNA): TGTGCCAGCAGTGATACCGCAGGGGCCTACGAGCAGTGGGTG.

This clonotype was detected a few times. The rearrangement joins TRBV19 to TRBJ1-5; TRBD1 matches 10 bases. Germline V gives CDR1 LNHDA, CDR2 SQIVND (reference sequence). Trimming cost V 6 bases and J 6 bases; bases outside gene matches: 8. The CDR3 runs to 15 residues. CDR3 region: CASSTTGGTSQPQHF. CDR3 bases: TGTGCCAGTAGCACGACAGGGGGCACGAGTCAGCCCCAGCATTTT.

This clonotype was seen at least ten times. The DNA of the CDR3 is TGTGCCAGCTCCTCCGTGGGGACTCAGGGCTACACCTTC. This sequence encodes CASSSVGTQGYTF. V gene TRBV6-5 combines with J gene TRBJ1-2; maybe TRBD1 (5 bases). Germline V gene lookup returns CDR1 MNHEY and CDR2 SVGAGI. The CDR3 is 13 residues long. V was trimmed by 8 bases and J by 8 bases, leaving 18 bases between them.

There are many counts of this clonotype. This chain joins TRBV6-2 or TRBV6-3 and TRBJ1-1; D possibly corresponds to TRBD1 (5 bases). CDR1 and CDR2 (germline): MNHEY, SVGEGT. The CDR3 has 15 amino acids. Trimming cost V 1 base and J 0 bases, with 9 bases left between them. CDR3 loop: CASSYYGDVNTEAFF. Here the CDR3 DNA reads TGTGCCAGCAGTTACTATGGGGACGTGAACACTGAAGCTTTCTTT.